The 21 T cell receptor beta chains presented below share a single source sample, sequenced in a study of shared clonotypes between healthy human individuals (dated by TCRdb to about 2020). Libraries came from the immunoSEQ multiplex PCR assay. This is the immuneACCESS table as TCRdb keeps it, with only in-frame sequences that have V and J called. A part of the clones is gone; compared with another copy, unresolved V genes explain less than half, and the rest is unexplained. The sample includes about 1.1 million clones, with approximately 78% observed a single time. The top ten clones comprise more than 0.5% of the sample. The source material was memory CD4+ T cells from PBMCs. The label giving this sample's cell subset or site can be read as: CD45RA-negative fraction. These receptors came from a man aged 18 to 35 in good health. Some clones in this sample may be carry-over from other donors' samples.

J is TRBJ2-3 and V is TRBV6-1; D is ambiguous. The CDR3 is 13 residues long. The V gene lost 0 bases and the J gene lost 7 bases, with 8 bases spanning the gap. CDR1 and CDR2 from the germline V gene are MNHNS and SASEGT. For the CDR3, the DNA is TGTGCCAGCAGTGAAGCAGGGTTAAATACGCAGTATTTT. Its protein is CASSEAGLNTQYF.

CDR3 DNA sequence: TGCGCCAGCAACTTAAGACTTGACAGGAAAAATGAGCAGTTCTTC. Translation gives CASNLRLDRKNEQFF. The V and J genes are TRBV5-1 and TRBJ2-1; a possible D gene is TRBD1 (6 bases). CDR1 and CDR2 from the germline V gene are SGHRS and YFSETQ. The CDR3 is 15 amino acids. V was cut by 6 bases and J by 7 bases, with 20 bases left in between.

The chain is built from TRBV2 and TRBJ2-7; the D gene could be TRBD1 or TRBD2 (5 bases each). CDR3 length: 15 amino acids. The V end was cut by 8 bases, the J end by 0 bases, with 17 bases between. CDR1 is SNHLY and CDR2 is FYNNEI in the germline V gene. The CDR3 nucleotides are TGTGCCAGCTGCCACGTTCGGGACCACTCCTACGAGCAGTACTTC. Protein: CASCHVRDHSYEQYF.

The chain carries TRBV18 and TRBJ1-1; TRBD1 might be the D (5 bases). Trimming pared 2 bases from V and 1 base from J, leaving 20 bases between. CDR3 length equals 18 residues. Germline V gene data show CDR1 as KGHSH and CDR2 as LQKENI. The CDR3 DNA follows: TGTGCCAGCTCACCAAACCTCGGCAGGGTGTCCGGGAACACTGAAGCTTTCTTT. Translation: CASSPNLGRVSGNTEAFF.

This clone has a single count. This rearrangement joins TRBV4-3 to TRBJ2-6; D might be TRBD1 (6 bases). CDR1 is LGHNA and CDR2 is YSLEER in the germline V gene. V lost 4 bases, J lost 5 bases, and 9 bases lay in between. CDR3 length: 14 amino acids. The CDR3 loop reads CASSPRDRANVLTF. In nucleotides, the CDR3 is TGCGCCAGCAGCCCTCGGGACAGGGCCAACGTCCTGACTTTC.

This clone showed up just a few times. CDR3 in DNA: TGTGCCATCAGTGAGTCGAGGTACGAGCAGTACTTC. Its protein is CAISESRYEQYF. The V gene is TRBV10-3, the J gene TRBJ2-7; D unresolved. Trimming pared 0 bases from V and 4 bases from J, leaving 4 bases between. The CDR3 extends over 12 amino acids. Germline assignment: CDR1 ENHRY and CDR2 SYGVKD.

The chain uses TRBV6-1 and TRBJ2-1; D call uncertain. Germline V CDR1 and CDR2: MNHNS, SASEGT. The CDR3 contains 17 residues. With 2 bases removed from V and 0 bases from J, the gap between germline ends came to 14 bases. CDR3 in DNA: TGTGCCAGCAGTGAAATCCCGGAGATCGACTCCTACAATGAGCAGTTCTTC. It encodes CASSEIPEIDSYNEQFF.

The DNA for the CDR3 is TGTGCCAGCAGTTTCTCGACGGGAAAACCTTACAATGAGCAGTTCTTC. It yields the protein CASSFSTGKPYNEQFF. The chain is built from TRBV27 and TRBJ2-1; TRBD2 is a possible D gene (5 bases). In germline, CDR1 is MNHEY, CDR2 SMNVEV (reference sequence). V was shortened by 3 bases and J by 4 bases, with 16 bases between the two germline ends. The CDR3 loop spans 16 amino acids.

J is TRBJ2-1 and V is TRBV2; 7 positions agree with TRBD2. In germline, CDR1 is SNHLY, CDR2 FYNNEI. This CDR3 is built from 15 residues. Germline trimming cut 6 bases from V and 0 bases from J; bases unmatched to any gene: 5. CDR3 loop: CASRSIAGSYNEQFF. The CDR3 DNA reads as TGTGCCAGCAGATCAATAGCGGGCTCCTACAATGAGCAGTTCTTC.

The chain combines TRBV4-1 with TRBJ2-1, with 10 nucleotides matching TRBD2. CDR3 size: 19 residues. The V gene end was trimmed by 3 bases and the J gene end by 0 bases; junction bases not matched to a gene: 11. The germline V gene has CDR1 MGHRA and CDR2 YSYEKL. The CDR3 DNA follows: TGCGCCAGCAGCCAGGGTCTAGCGGGAGCTTTCGGCTCCTACAATGAGCAGTTCTTC. Translation: CASSQGLAGAFGSYNEQFF.

The rearrangement joins TRBV7-9 to TRBJ2-6; D gene ambiguous. The CDR3 consists of 17 residues. V lost 3 bases and J lost 0, with 12 bases in between. Germline loops: CDR1 SEHNR, CDR2 FQNEAQ (reference sequence). The CDR3 loop reads CASSFSTVDSGANVLTF. Written as DNA, the CDR3 is TGTGCCAGCAGCTTCTCTACTGTGGACTCTGGGGCCAACGTCCTGACTTTC.

V usage is TRBV14 and J usage is TRBJ2-1, with 12 nucleotides matching TRBD2. CDR1 SGHDN and CDR2 FVKESK come from the germline V gene. V was clipped by 4 bases and J by 8 bases; unmatched bases: 9. The length of the CDR3 is 16 residues. The CDR3 loop is CASSRLAGAVEDEQFF. CDR3 coding DNA: TGTGCCAGCAGCCGACTAGCGGGAGCCGTAGAGGATGAGCAGTTCTTC.

This clone showed up just once. J is TRBJ1-5 and V is TRBV2; D not certain. Trimming cost V 1 base and J 0 bases, with 7 bases left between them. This CDR3 is 15 amino acids long. Germline CDR1 SNHLY, CDR2 FYNNEI. The CDR3 DNA sequence: TGTGCCAGCAGTGAAGTTGGCCTTAGCAATCAGCCCCAGCATTTT. Its translation: CASSEVGLSNQPQHF.

A few counts support this clone. The gene calls are TRBV6-5 and TRBJ2-2; perhaps D is TRBD1 or TRBD2 (5 bases each). CDR1 and CDR2 from the germline V gene are MNHEY and SVGAGI. The length of the CDR3 is 15 residues. V was pared by 2 bases and J by 2 bases, with 9 bases between. The CDR3 nucleotides are TGTGCCAGCAGTTACATGGGGGTCAACACCGGGGAGCTGTTTTTT. Protein product: CASSYMGVNTGELFF.

This clone is a singleton in its sample. The chain uses TRBV5-1 and TRBJ2-7; 8 nucleotides align to TRBD1. This CDR3 comprises 14 residues. The J segment lost 4 bases and the V segment lost 3 bases, leaving 6 bases of the junction unmatched. Germline V gene sequence: CDR1 SGHRS, CDR2 YFSETQ. The CDR3 DNA sequence: TGCGCCAGCAGCTCGAGGACAGGGCCTTACGAGCAGTACTTC. It specifies CASSSRTGPYEQYF.

The rearrangement uses TRBV14 and TRBJ1-2; TRBD1 might be the D (5 bases). The CDR3 covers 15 residues. The V gene lost 7 bases and the J gene lost 4 bases, with 19 bases spanning the gap. Germline lookup yields CDR1 SGHDN and CDR2 FVKESK. This chain's CDR3 is CASTPGGVALYGYTF. The CDR3 DNA follows: TGTGCCAGCACCCCAGGAGGGGTGGCCCTCTATGGCTACACCTTC.

This clone was seen only a few times. The chain uses TRBV29-1 and TRBJ1-2; D possibly corresponds to TRBD1 (6 bases). Per the germline V gene, CDR1 is SQVTM and CDR2 is ANQGSEA. With 7 bases removed from V and 6 bases from J, the gap between germline ends came to 9 bases. The CDR3 is 10 residues long. DNA of the CDR3: TGCAGCGCCTACAGGGATGGCTACACCTTC. Translating gives CSAYRDGYTF.

V and J are TRBV5-1 and TRBJ2-1, with 10 bases fitting TRBD1. The germline CDR1 and CDR2 sequences are SGHRS and YFSETQ. V lost 4 bases and J lost 3; bases outside the gene matches: 7. The CDR3 consists of 16 residues. CDR3 loop: CASSVFGQGDYNEQFF. CDR3 nucleotide sequence: TGCGCCAGCAGCGTGTTCGGACAGGGGGACTACAATGAGCAGTTCTTC.

The V call is TRBV18, the J call TRBJ1-4; D is unclear. V was shortened by 6 bases and J by 8 bases, with 13 bases between the two germline ends. The CDR3 runs to 13 residues. The germline V gene encodes CDR1 KGHSH and CDR2 LQKENI. The CDR3 nucleotides are TGTGCCAGCTCCACCGGTGGATCCGAAAAACTGTTTTTT. Translation: CASSTGGSEKLFF.

The chain has TRBV28 and TRBJ2-5; D gene ambiguous. The CDR3 has 12 residues. The germline V and J ends were trimmed by 2 bases and 10 bases, with 11 bases remaining between them. CDR1 MDHEN and CDR2 SYDVKM come from the germline V gene. The chain's CDR3 is CASSLGEGDQYF. DNA for the CDR3: TGTGCCAGCAGTTTAGGAGAAGGTGACCAGTACTTC.

This rearrangement joins TRBV19 to TRBJ2-4, with D possibly TRBD1 on 5 matching bases. CDR3 length equals 14 residues. Trimming took 4 bases from V and 8 from J, leaving 15 bases between them. Germline V CDR1 and CDR2: LNHDA, SQIVND (reference sequence). The CDR3 DNA follows: TGTGCCAGTAGTAGGCCAGGGTCAAGGGACATTCAGTACTTC. It specifies CASSRPGSRDIQYF.